The rows below give T cell receptor beta chains drawn from one sample of a study of T cell clones after liver transplantation. The table came from immunoSEQ multiplex PCR; TCRdb's copy has only in-frame clones and leaves some out. The sample consists of tens of thousands of clones, 90% of them appearing once. The specimen was CD4+ T cells from blood, collected before liver transplant. The receptors come from a human donor who received a liver transplant. Each CDR3 is given with its conserved first and last residue. D genes are given only for firm matches. Part of the rows lack a size; the others show once, few, many or a class for expanded clones.

v_gene,d_gene,abundance,j_gene,CDR3nt,CDR3aa
TRBV15,.,.,TRBJ2-6,TGTGCCACCAGCAGAGCTAAGGACTCTGGGGCCAACGTCCTGACTTTC,CATSRAKDSGANVLTF
TRBV5-1,TRBD1,.,TRBJ2-1,TGCGCCAGCAGCACTACCGACAGGGATGAGCAGTTCTTC,CASSTTDRDEQFF
TRBV28,.,.,TRBJ1-5,TGTGCCAGCAGCCTAGGGGGAAATAGCAATCAGCCCCAGCATTTT,CASSLGGNSNQPQHF
TRBV7-7,.,.,TRBJ2-3,TGTGCTAGCAGCCATGGTAGCACAGATACGCAGTATTTT,CASSHGSTDTQYF
TRBV6-1,.,.,TRBJ1-1,TGTGCCAGCAGCCTAACAGGGAGCACTGAAGCTTTCTTT,CASSLTGSTEAFF
TRBV5-4,.,once,TRBJ2-3,TGTGCCAGCAGCTTGGGGGGCCGAGTTAGCACAGATACGCAGTATTTT,CASSLGGRVSTDTQYF
TRBV28,.,.,TRBJ2-2,TGTGCCAGCAGGACGAACACCGGGGAGCTGTTTTTT,CASRTNTGELFF
TRBV7-7,.,.,TRBJ2-3,TGTGCCAGCAGCTTAATTTCAGTGAGCGGAGACACAGATACGCAGTATTTT,CASSLISVSGDTDTQYF
TRBV15,TRBD2,once,TRBJ2-1,TGTGCCACCAGGTTTGCGGGAGGTAATAATGAGCAGTTCTTC,CATRFAGGNNEQFF
TRBV5-1,.,.,TRBJ1-2,TGCGCCAGCCGGCTAGACCTGTATGGCTACACCTTC,CASRLDLYGYTF
TRBV18,.,.,TRBJ1-4,TGTGCCAGCTCAGTTTATCGGGGAGGTGAAAAACTGTTTTTT,CASSVYRGGEKLFF
TRBV5-1,TRBD2,.,TRBJ2-5,TGCGCCAGCAGCTTGGGGCGCTCGAGCGGGAGGGTAGAGACCCAGTACTTC,CASSLGRSSGRVETQYF
TRBV15,.,.,TRBJ2-1,TGTGCCACCGCCGATGATGCCTACAATGAGCAGTTCTTC,CATADDAYNEQFF
TRBV5-1,.,.,TRBJ2-7,TGCGCCAGCAGCCCCTCCCAGCAGTACGAGCAGTACTTC,CASSPSQQYEQYF
TRBV29-1,.,.,TRBJ1-2,TGCAGCGTTGACGGGGGGGACTATGGCTACACCTTC,CSVDGGDYGYTF
TRBV13,TRBD2,.,TRBJ2-2,TGTGCCAGCAGCTTAGTTAGCGGGAGGCCTATAGGGAACACCGGGGAGCTGTTTTTT,CASSLVSGRPIGNTGELFF
TRBV11-1,.,.,TRBJ2-1,TGTGCCAGCAGTCAGGCAGGGGACTGGCGGAACAATGAGCAGTTCTTC,CASSQAGDWRNNEQFF
TRBV10-3,TRBD1,.,TRBJ1-1,TGTGCCATCAGTGATGGGCAGGGGGCTGAAGCTTTCTTT,CAISDGQGAEAFF